This TCR beta chain originates from a study of OX40 agonist ivuxolimab in advanced cancers. Looking at the study overall: People in dose escalation had one of these cancers: hepatocellular carcinoma, melanoma, renal cell or head and neck cancer. Among those enrolled, mean age was around 60 years (range about 20 to 79) and approximately 80% were male. Findings and limits, study-wide: Among the lowest peripheral clonal expansion occurred in 0.1-3.0 mg/kg partial responders.

As regards this clone: Its antigen is as yet unknown.

Between the trimmed V and J ends, which lost 3 bases and 2 bases, there was a span of 18 bases. The CDR3 runs to 16 residues. Germline CDR1 is SGHNT and CDR2 is YYREEE (reference sequence). Sequencing used immunoSEQ multiplex PCR; TCRdb keeps in-frame clones, though not all of them. The sample has tens of thousands of clones, roughly 84% seen once. This sequence originates from an adult with an advanced solid tumor such as melanoma, head and neck, liver or kidney cancer. The rearrangement links TRBV5-4 to TRBJ2-7; D perhaps matches TRBD2 (6 bases). The material was CD4+ or CD8+ T cells sorted from blood, obtained in a trial of the OX40 agonist ivuxolimab. Here the CDR3 DNA reads TGTGCCAGCAGCTCGGGTTTGGGGGGTCCCCCCTACGAGCAGTACTTC. Amino acids: CASSSGLGGPPYEQYF.